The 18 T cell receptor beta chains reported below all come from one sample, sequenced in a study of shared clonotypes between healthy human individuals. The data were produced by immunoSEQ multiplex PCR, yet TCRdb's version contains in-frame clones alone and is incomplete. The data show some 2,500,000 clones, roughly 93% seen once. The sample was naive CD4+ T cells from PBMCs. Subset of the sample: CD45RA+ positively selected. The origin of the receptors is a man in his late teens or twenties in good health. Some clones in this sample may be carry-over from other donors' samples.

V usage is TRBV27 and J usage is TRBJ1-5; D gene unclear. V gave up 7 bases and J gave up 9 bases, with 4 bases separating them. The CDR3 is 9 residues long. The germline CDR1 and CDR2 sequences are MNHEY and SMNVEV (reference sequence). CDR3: CASIGPQHF. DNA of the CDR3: TGTGCCAGCATTGGGCCCCAGCATTTT.

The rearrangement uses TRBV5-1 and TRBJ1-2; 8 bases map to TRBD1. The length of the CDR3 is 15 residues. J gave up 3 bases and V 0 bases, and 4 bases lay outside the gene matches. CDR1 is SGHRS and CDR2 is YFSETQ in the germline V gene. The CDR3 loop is CASSLGGTGDYGYTF. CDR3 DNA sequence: TGCGCCAGCAGCTTGGGGGGGACAGGAGACTATGGCTACACCTTC.

CDR3 bases: TGTGCCAGTAGTATTAAGGGGACAGCGTACAATGAGCAGTTCTTC. As protein: CASSIKGTAYNEQFF. The chain employs TRBV19 and TRBJ2-1; 7 positions agree with TRBD1. This CDR3 has 15 amino acids. The ends lost 3 bases at V and 4 bases at J; junction bases unmatched: 6. Germline loops: CDR1 LNHDA, CDR2 SQIVND (reference sequence). The whole variable domain, filled in from reference TRBV19 and TRBJ2-1, reads DGGITQSPKYLFRKEGQNVTLSCEQNLNHDAMYWYRQDPGQGLRLIYYSQIVNDFQKGDIAEGYSVSREKKESFPLTVTSAQKNPTAFYLCASSIKGTAYNEQFFGPGTRLTVL.

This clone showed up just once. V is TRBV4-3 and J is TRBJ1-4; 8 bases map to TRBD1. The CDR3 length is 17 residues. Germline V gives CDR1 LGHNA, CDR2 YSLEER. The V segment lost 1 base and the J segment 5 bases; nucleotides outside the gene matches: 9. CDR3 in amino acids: CASSQGDRLDQNEKLFF. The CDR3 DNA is TGCGCCAGCAGCCAAGGGGACAGGCTGGACCAAAATGAAAAACTGTTTTTT.

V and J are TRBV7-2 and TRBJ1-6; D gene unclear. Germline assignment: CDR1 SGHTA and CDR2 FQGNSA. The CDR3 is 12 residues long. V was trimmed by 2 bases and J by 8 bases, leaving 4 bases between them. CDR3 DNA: TGTGCCAGCAGCTTAAACGATTCACCCCTCCACTTT. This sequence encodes CASSLNDSPLHF.

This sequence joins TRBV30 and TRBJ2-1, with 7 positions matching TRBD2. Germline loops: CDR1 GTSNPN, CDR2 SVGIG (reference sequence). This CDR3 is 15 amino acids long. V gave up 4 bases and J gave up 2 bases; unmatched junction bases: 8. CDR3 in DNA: TGTGCCTGGACCAGCGGGACCGGAGCCTACAATGAGCAGTTCTTC. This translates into CAWTSGTGAYNEQFF. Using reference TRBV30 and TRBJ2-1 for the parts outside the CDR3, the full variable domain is SQTIHQWPATLVQPVGSPLSLECTVEGTSNPNLYWYRQAAGRGLQLLFYSVGIGQISSEVPQNLSASRPQDRQFILSSKKLLLSDSGFYLCAWTSGTGAYNEQFFGPGTRLTVL.

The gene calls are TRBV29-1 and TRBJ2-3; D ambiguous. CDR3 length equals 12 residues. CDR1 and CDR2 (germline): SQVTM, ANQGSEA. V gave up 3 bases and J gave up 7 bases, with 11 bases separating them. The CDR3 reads CSVEASSNTQYF. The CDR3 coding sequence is TGCAGCGTTGAGGCGTCGTCCAATACGCAGTATTTT.

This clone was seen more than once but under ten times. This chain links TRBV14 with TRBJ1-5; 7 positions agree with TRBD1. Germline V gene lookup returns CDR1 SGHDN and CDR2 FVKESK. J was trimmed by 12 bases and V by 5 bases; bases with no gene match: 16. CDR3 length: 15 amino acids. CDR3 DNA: TGTGCCAGCAGCGAGTTACAGGGGCCACAAGGGCGCCAGCATTTT. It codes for CASSELQGPQGRQHF. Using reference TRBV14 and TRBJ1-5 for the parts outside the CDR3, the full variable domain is EAGVTQFPSHSVIEKGQTVTLRCDPISGHDNLYWYRRVMGKEIKFLLHFVKESKQDESGMPNNRFLAERTGGTYSTLKVQPAELEDSGVYFCASSELQGPQGRQHFGDGTRLSIL.

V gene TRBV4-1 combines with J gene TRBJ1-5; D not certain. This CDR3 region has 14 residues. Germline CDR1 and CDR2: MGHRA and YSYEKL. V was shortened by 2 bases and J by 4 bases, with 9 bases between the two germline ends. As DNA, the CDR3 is TGCGCCAGCAGCCAATTTAACAGTAATCAGCCCCAGCATTTT. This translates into CASSQFNSNQPQHF.

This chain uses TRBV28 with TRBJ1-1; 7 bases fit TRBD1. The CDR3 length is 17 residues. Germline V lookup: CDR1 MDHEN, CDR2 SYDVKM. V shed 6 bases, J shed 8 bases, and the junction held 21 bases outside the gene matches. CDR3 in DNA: TGTGCCAGCAGCTCACCGGTAAAGGGGGCCGTAGGGTTAGAAGCTTTCTTT. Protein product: CASSSPVKGAVGLEAFF. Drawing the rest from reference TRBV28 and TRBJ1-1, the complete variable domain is DVKVTQSSRYLVKRTGEKVFLECVQDMDHENMFWYRQDPGLGLRLIYFSYDVKMKEKGDIPEGYSVSREKKERFSLILESASTNQTSMYLCASSSPVKGAVGLEAFFGQGTRLTVV.

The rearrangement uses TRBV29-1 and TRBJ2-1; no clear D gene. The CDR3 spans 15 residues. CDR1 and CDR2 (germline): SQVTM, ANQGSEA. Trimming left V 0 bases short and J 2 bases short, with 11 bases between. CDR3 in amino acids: CSVEDRRPAYNEQFF. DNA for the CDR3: TGCAGCGTTGAAGATCGAAGGCCGGCCTACAATGAGCAGTTCTTC.

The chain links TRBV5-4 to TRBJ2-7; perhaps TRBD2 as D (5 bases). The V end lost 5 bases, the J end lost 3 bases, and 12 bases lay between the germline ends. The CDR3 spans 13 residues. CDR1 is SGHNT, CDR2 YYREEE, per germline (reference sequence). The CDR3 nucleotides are TGTGCCAGCAGGCCTATTACTAGCTACGAGCAGTACTTC. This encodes CASRPITSYEQYF.

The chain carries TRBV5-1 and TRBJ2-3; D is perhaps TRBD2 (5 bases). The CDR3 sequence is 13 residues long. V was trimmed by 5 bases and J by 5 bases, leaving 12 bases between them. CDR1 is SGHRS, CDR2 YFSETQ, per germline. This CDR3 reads CASSPGIGDTQYF. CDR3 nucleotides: TGCGCCAGCAGTCCCGGGATAGGAGATACGCAGTATTTT.

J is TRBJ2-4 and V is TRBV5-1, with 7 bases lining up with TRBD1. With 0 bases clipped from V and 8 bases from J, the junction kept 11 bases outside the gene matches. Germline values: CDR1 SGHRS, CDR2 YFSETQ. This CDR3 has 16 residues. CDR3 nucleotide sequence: TGCGCCAGCAGCTTGGCCCCGACAGGGCAGGGTGACATTCAGTACTTC. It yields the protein CASSLAPTGQGDIQYF.

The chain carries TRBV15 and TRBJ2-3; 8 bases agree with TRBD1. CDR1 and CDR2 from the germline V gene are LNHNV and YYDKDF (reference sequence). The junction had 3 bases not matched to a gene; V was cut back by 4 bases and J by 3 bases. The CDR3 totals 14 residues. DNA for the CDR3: TGTGCCACCAGCACCAGGACAGGGACAGATACGCAGTATTTT. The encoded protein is CATSTRTGTDTQYF. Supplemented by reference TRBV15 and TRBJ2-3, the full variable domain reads DAMVIQNPRYQVTQFGKPVTLSCSQTLNHNVMYWYQQKSSQAPKLLFHYYDKDFNNEADTPDNFQSRRPNTSFCFLDIRSPGLGDTAMYLCATSTRTGTDTQYFGPGTRLTVL.

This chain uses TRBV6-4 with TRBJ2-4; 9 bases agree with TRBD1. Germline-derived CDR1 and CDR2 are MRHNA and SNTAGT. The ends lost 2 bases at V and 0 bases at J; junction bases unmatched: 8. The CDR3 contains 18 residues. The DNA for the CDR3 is TGTGCCAGCAGTGACCTTGACAGGGGGAGGCGAGCCAAAAACATTCAGTACTTC. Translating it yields CASSDLDRGRRAKNIQYF.

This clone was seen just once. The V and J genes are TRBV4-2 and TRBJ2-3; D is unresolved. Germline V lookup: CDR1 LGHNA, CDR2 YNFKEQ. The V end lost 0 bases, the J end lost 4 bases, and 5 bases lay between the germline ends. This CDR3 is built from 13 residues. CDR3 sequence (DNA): TGTGCCAGCAGCCAAGACACCGCAGATACGCAGTATTTT. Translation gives CASSQDTADTQYF.

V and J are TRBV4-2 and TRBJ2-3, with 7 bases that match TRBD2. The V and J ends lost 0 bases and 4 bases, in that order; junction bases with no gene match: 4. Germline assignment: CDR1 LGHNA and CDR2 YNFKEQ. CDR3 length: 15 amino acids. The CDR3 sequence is CASSQDGGSADTQYF. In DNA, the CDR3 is TGTGCCAGCAGCCAAGACGGCGGGAGTGCAGATACGCAGTATTTT.